These T cell receptor beta chains were read from a single sample in a study of OX40 agonist ivuxolimab in advanced cancers. The data were produced by immunoSEQ multiplex PCR, yet TCRdb's version contains in-frame clones alone and is incomplete. The table includes around 100,000 clones, around 93% detected once. The material sequenced was CD4+ or CD8+ T cells sorted from blood, taken in a trial of the OX40 agonist ivuxolimab. The receptors were sampled from an adult with an advanced solid tumor such as melanoma, head and neck, liver or kidney cancer. Each CDR3 is given with its conserved first and last residue. The D gene is left open where the match is weak. For some rows the clone size is stated as once, few or many, or as a class when expanded; others skip it.

CDR3aa: CASSPGDRNNNEQFF; CDR3nt: TGCGCCAGCAGCCCAGGTGATAGAAATAACAATGAGCAGTTCTTC; d_gene: -; v_gene: TRBV5-1; abundance: -; j_gene: TRBJ2-1
CDR3aa: CASSFGLAGDSNQPQHF; CDR3nt: TGTGCCAGCAGCTTTGGTCTCGCAGGGGATAGCAATCAGCCCCAGCATTTT; d_gene: -; v_gene: TRBV11-2; abundance: -; j_gene: TRBJ1-5
CDR3aa: CASSLSRSTDTQYF; CDR3nt: TGTGCCAGCAGTTTAAGCAGGTCCACAGATACGCAGTATTTT; d_gene: -; v_gene: TRBV27; abundance: -; j_gene: TRBJ2-3
CDR3aa: CSVEMGLAGLGVQFF; CDR3nt: TGCAGCGTTGAAATGGGACTAGCGGGTCTCGGGGTGCAGTTCTTC; d_gene: TRBD2; v_gene: TRBV29-1; abundance: -; j_gene: TRBJ2-1
CDR3aa: CASSPSQGQTYEQYF; CDR3nt: TGTGCCAGCTCACCCTCACAGGGGCAAACCTACGAGCAGTACTTC; d_gene: TRBD1; v_gene: TRBV18; abundance: once; j_gene: TRBJ2-7
CDR3aa: CATSRGTVAGNTIYF; CDR3nt: TGTGCCACCAGCAGAGGGACAGTCGCGGGAAACACCATATATTTT; d_gene: -; v_gene: TRBV15; abundance: -; j_gene: TRBJ1-3
CDR3aa: CASSTPTGLDEKLFF; CDR3nt: TGTGCCAGTAGTACGCCGACAGGGTTAGATGAAAAACTGTTTTTT; d_gene: TRBD1; v_gene: TRBV19; abundance: few; j_gene: TRBJ1-4
CDR3aa: CASSMLGQPQHF; CDR3nt: TGTGCCAGTAGTATGCTGGGACAGCCCCAGCATTTT; d_gene: -; v_gene: TRBV19; abundance: -; j_gene: TRBJ1-5
CDR3aa: CASRPYEQYF; CDR3nt: TGTGCCAGCAGACCTTACGAGCAGTACTTC; d_gene: -; v_gene: TRBV2; abundance: -; j_gene: TRBJ2-7
CDR3aa: CASSFPPWGVNEQFF; CDR3nt: TGTGCCAGCAGCTTTCCTCCATGGGGGGTCAATGAGCAGTTCTTC; d_gene: -; v_gene: TRBV11-3; abundance: -; j_gene: TRBJ2-1
CDR3aa: CASSPQGAGEKLFF; CDR3nt: TGTGCCAGCTCTCCACAGGGGGCAGGTGAAAAACTGTTTTTT; d_gene: TRBD1; v_gene: TRBV18; abundance: -; j_gene: TRBJ1-4
CDR3aa: CASSHHFPGLAGATVNEQFF; CDR3nt: TGTGCCAGCAGCCACCACTTCCCGGGACTAGCGGGAGCGACGGTAAATGAGCAGTTCTTC; d_gene: TRBD2; v_gene: TRBV13; abundance: -; j_gene: TRBJ2-1
CDR3aa: CASSTSSGLAGVRGGELFF; CDR3nt: TGTGCCAGTAGTACCTCCTCGGGACTAGCGGGGGTCAGGGGCGGGGAGCTGTTTTTT; d_gene: TRBD2; v_gene: TRBV19; abundance: once; j_gene: TRBJ2-2
CDR3aa: CASKGGENNQPQHF; CDR3nt: TGTGCCAGTAAAGGGGGGGAGAACAATCAGCCCCAGCATTTT; d_gene: -; v_gene: TRBV19; abundance: -; j_gene: TRBJ1-5
CDR3aa: CASSQVGLGIQYF; CDR3nt: TGCGCCAGCAGCCAAGTGGGACTCGGCATTCAGTACTTC; d_gene: -; v_gene: TRBV4-1; abundance: few; j_gene: TRBJ2-4
CDR3aa: CSVIMPGLAMGEQFF; CDR3nt: TGCAGCGTTATTATGCCGGGACTAGCCATGGGTGAGCAGTTCTTC; d_gene: TRBD2; v_gene: TRBV29-1; abundance: -; j_gene: TRBJ2-1
CDR3aa: CASSPGYQSEAFF; CDR3nt: TGTGCCAGCTCACCGGGTTATCAGTCGGAAGCTTTCTTT; d_gene: -; v_gene: TRBV18; abundance: -; j_gene: TRBJ1-1